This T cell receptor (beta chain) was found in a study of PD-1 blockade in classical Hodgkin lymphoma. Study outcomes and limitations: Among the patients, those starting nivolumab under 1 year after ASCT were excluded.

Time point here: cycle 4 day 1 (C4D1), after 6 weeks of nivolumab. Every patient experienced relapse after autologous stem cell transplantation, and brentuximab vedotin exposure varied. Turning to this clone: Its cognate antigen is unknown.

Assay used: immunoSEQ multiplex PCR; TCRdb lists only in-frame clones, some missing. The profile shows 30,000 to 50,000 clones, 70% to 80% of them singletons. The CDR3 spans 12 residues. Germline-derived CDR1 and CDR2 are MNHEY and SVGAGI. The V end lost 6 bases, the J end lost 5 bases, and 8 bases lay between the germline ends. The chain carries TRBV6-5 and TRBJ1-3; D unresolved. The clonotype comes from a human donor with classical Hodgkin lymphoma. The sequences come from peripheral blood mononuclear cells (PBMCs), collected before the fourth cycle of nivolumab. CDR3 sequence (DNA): TGTGCCAGCAGCCGACCCCGAAACACCATATATTTT. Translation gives CASSRPRNTIYF.